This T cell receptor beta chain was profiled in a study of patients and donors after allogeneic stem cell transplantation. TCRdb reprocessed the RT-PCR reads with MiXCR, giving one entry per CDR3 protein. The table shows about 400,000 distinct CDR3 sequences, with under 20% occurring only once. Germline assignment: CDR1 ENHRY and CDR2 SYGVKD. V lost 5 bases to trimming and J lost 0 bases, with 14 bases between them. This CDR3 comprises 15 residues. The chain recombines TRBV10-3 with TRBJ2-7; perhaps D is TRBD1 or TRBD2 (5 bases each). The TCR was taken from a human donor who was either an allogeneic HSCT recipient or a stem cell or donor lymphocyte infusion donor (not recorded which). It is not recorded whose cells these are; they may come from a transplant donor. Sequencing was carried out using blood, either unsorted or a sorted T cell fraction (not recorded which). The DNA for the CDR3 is TGTGCCATCAGTTCGGGACGGACCAACTCCTACGAGCAGTACTTC. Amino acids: CAISSGRTNSYEQYF.